A selection of T cell receptor beta chains follows, all from one sample in a study of blood T cell repertoires in COVID-19. The assay was immunoSEQ multiplex PCR, and TCRdb's table has in-frame clones only and misses some. This sample has about 330,000 clones; 88% occur once, and the top ten carry around 4.6%. Sequencing input: PBMCs or T cells enriched from blood (not recorded which). The receptors were gathered from a young man who had recovered from COVID-19. CDR3s include the opening cysteine and the closing phenylalanine or tryptophan. The D gene is left open where the match is weak.

V: TRBV6-6
D: -
J: TRBJ2-1
CDR3: CASSYVGSLGYNEQFF

V: TRBV5-1
D: -
J: TRBJ2-4
CDR3: CASSSTSKQAGINIQYF

V: TRBV7-9
D: -
J: TRBJ1-5
CDR3: CASRGGERQPQHF

V: TRBV12-3/TRBV12-4
D: -
J: TRBJ2-7
CDR3: CASSLGEDEQYF

V: TRBV11-2
D: -
J: TRBJ1-6
CDR3: CASSLLSDNSPLHF

V: TRBV6-5
D: TRBD2
J: TRBJ2-7
CDR3: CASSYSGGDHYEQYF

V: TRBV7-9
D: -
J: TRBJ2-1
CDR3: CASSLDADNEQFF

V: TRBV29-1
D: TRBD2
J: TRBJ2-1
CDR3: CSVAGGLYNEQFF

V: TRBV19
D: -
J: TRBJ1-5
CDR3: CASSIKLTGYSSQPQHF

V: TRBV30
D: -
J: TRBJ2-7
CDR3: CAWSSGISYEQYF

V: TRBV7-9
D: -
J: TRBJ2-1
CDR3: CASSLSGNEQFF

V: TRBV29-1
D: TRBD1
J: TRBJ2-3
CDR3: CSVEDQKDRGDTQYF

V: TRBV7-9
D: TRBD1
J: TRBJ1-4
CDR3: CASRSTGGDEKLFF

V: TRBV27
D: TRBD1
J: TRBJ1-1
CDR3: CASSSTGVRGAEAFF

V: TRBV9
D: -
J: TRBJ2-7
CDR3: CASSVGTLSYYEQYF

V: TRBV19
D: TRBD1
J: TRBJ2-7
CDR3: CASSTGTGRSYEQYF

V: TRBV19
D: TRBD1
J: TRBJ1-2
CDR3: CASSLLGQTPSYGYTF

V: TRBV28
D: TRBD2
J: TRBJ2-2
CDR3: CASTPQLLRGGSGELFF

V: TRBV14
D: -
J: TRBJ1-6
CDR3: CASSHRVKSSPLHF

V: TRBV11-3
D: -
J: TRBJ2-1
CDR3: CASSFSGSINEQFF

V: TRBV24-1
D: -
J: TRBJ1-2
CDR3: CATSRNANYGYTF

V: TRBV5-1
D: -
J: TRBJ2-3
CDR3: CASSSTGGDTQYF

V: TRBV5-1
D: -
J: TRBJ1-4
CDR3: CASSLAPRGNNEKLFF

V: TRBV6-5
D: -
J: TRBJ2-7
CDR3: CASTVNGGYEQYF

V: TRBV5-8
D: -
J: TRBJ2-5
CDR3: CASSRQFLQETQYF

V: TRBV19
D: TRBD1
J: TRBJ2-1
CDR3: CASSAGRDRAYNEQFF

V: TRBV7-2
D: TRBD1
J: TRBJ1-5
CDR3: CASSVKTGTAFFQPQHF

V: TRBV2
D: TRBD1
J: TRBJ1-5
CDR3: CASSGGQAEFQPQHF

V: TRBV6-5
D: TRBD1
J: TRBJ1-1
CDR3: CASFRDRVTVEAFF

V: TRBV5-1
D: TRBD1
J: TRBJ2-2
CDR3: CASSWTGTGIPGELFF

V: TRBV2
D: TRBD2
J: TRBJ2-3
CDR3: CASSEGLADTQYF

V: TRBV16
D: -
J: TRBJ2-3
CDR3: CASSQRGSDTQYF

V: TRBV20-1
D: -
J: TRBJ1-5
CDR3: CSASGGGGNQPQHF

V: TRBV7-9
D: TRBD2
J: TRBJ2-7
CDR3: CASSLVREAEQYF

V: TRBV12-3/TRBV12-4
D: -
J: TRBJ1-3
CDR3: CATEGVGNTIYF

V: TRBV5-5
D: -
J: TRBJ2-7
CDR3: CASSLEQAKTYEQYF

V: TRBV7-9
D: TRBD1
J: TRBJ2-1
CDR3: CASSTGTGSLDEQFF

V: TRBV7-2
D: -
J: TRBJ2-7
CDR3: CASSQLELTGREQYF

V: TRBV10-3
D: TRBD1
J: TRBJ1-1
CDR3: CAISEATGGDTEAFF

V: TRBV3-1/TRBV3-2
D: -
J: TRBJ2-1
CDR3: CASSQPRLGGRNEQFF

V: TRBV7-9
D: TRBD1
J: TRBJ2-7
CDR3: CASSPGDGTGTYEQYF

V: TRBV4-2
D: -
J: TRBJ1-5
CDR3: CASSQEGGNSNQPQHF

V: TRBV11-3
D: TRBD2
J: TRBJ2-1
CDR3: CASSLSAGAGGPNEQFF

V: TRBV5-1
D: -
J: TRBJ1-2
CDR3: CASSLDGGYYGYTF

V: TRBV4-2
D: TRBD1
J: TRBJ1-4
CDR3: CASSHGTGDPLLFF

V: TRBV13
D: TRBD1
J: TRBJ2-7
CDR3: CASSDPQGSIHEQYF

V: TRBV28
D: -
J: TRBJ1-4
CDR3: CASSLSGVNEKLFF

V: TRBV9
D: -
J: TRBJ2-1
CDR3: CASSVVPGGTYNEQFF

V: TRBV13
D: -
J: TRBJ1-2
CDR3: CASSLVAAQGYNEPGYTF

V: TRBV2
D: -
J: TRBJ1-2
CDR3: CASSVAANYGYTF

V: TRBV9
D: TRBD1
J: TRBJ2-7
CDR3: CASSGTGVNEQYF

V: TRBV5-1
D: -
J: TRBJ1-1
CDR3: CASSWYSRDTEAFF

V: TRBV11-3
D: TRBD1
J: TRBJ2-2
CDR3: CASSLIGGAGELFF

V: TRBV9
D: -
J: TRBJ1-4
CDR3: CASSVNAGETNEKLFF

V: TRBV5-1
D: -
J: TRBJ2-5
CDR3: CASSFSGNYQETQYF

V: TRBV10-2
D: -
J: TRBJ1-2
CDR3: CASSESTDHYGYTF

V: TRBV30
D: -
J: TRBJ2-5
CDR3: CAWTQTSWVETQYF